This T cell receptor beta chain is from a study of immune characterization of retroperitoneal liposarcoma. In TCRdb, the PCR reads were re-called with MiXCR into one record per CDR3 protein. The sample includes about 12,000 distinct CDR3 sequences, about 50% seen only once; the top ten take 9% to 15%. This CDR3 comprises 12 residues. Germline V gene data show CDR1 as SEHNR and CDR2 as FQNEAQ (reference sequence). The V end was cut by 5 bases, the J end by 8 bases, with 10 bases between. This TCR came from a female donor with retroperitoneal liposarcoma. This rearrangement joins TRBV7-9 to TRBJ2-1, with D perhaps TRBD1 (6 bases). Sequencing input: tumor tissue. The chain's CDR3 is CASSTPGDEQFF. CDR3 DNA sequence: TGTGCCAGCAGCACACCAGGGGATGAGCAGTTCTTC.